This T cell receptor beta chain was obtained from a study of T cells in Graves' hyperthyroidism and ophthalmopathy. Researchers barred patients who had uncontrolled infection, other autoimmune disease, pregnancy or lactation. This clonotype has only a few counts. Its antigen remains unidentified. From RNA transcripts, TCR beta CDR3 regions were amplified. RT-PCR in the first round (using the HTBI primer set) targeted the TCR CDR3. TCRdb fed the multiplex PCR reads into MiXCR, producing one record per CDR3 protein. The sample lists hundreds of thousands of distinct CDR3 sequences, about 14% occurring once. General observations from the study: Prediction of ophthalmopathy progression came a median around 6 months pre-onset.

CDR3 size: 12 residues. The germline V gene encodes CDR1 MNHNS and CDR2 SASEGT. The germline V and J ends were trimmed by 6 bases and 10 bases, with 15 bases remaining between them. The chain couples TRBV6-1 to TRBJ1-1; TRBD1 might be the D (6 bases). Sequenced: blood. This TCR was sampled from a man aged 45-65 years with Graves' ophthalmopathy. The CDR3 region is CASRSDRSGAFF. The CDR3 DNA sequence: TGTGCCAGCAGATCCGACAGGTCCGGAGCTTTCTTT.